These T cell receptor beta chains were read from a single sample in a study of CD8+CD57+ T cells in acquired aplastic anemia. MiXCR, run by TCRdb on the reads, gives a single entry per CDR3 protein. The sample has some 150,000 distinct CDR3 sequences, roughly half seen once. The sample comprised sorted CD4+, CD8+, or CD8+CD57+ T cells (not recorded which) from PBMCs. Source of these receptors: a human donor with aplastic anemia. The conserved cysteine and the conserved F or W are not part of the CDR3 here. D genes are given only for firm matches. Some rows mark clone size as missing; the rest say once, few, many or name a class of expanded clone.

many,TRBV27,TRBJ2-7,.,ASSYRQASYEQY
.,TRBV5-1,TRBJ2-7,TRBD1,ASSSEGQGMLVSYEQY
many,TRBV20-1,TRBJ2-1,.,SARDPSGVNYNEQF
few,TRBV19,TRBJ2-7,TRBD1,ASSATGTAYEQY
many,TRBV7-8,TRBJ2-5,.,ASSLGLAGVGETQY
few,TRBV4-2,TRBJ2-3,.,ASSLQTGPHDTDTQY
.,TRBV5-1,TRBJ1-6,TRBD1,ASSPGTGENSPLH
many,TRBV4-1,TRBJ2-7,.,ASSQGSEYPYEQY
many,TRBV11-1,TRBJ1-1,.,ASSLAGARRGTEAF
.,TRBV27,TRBJ1-2,.,ASSLSPGYYGYT
many,TRBV20-1,TRBJ1-5,.,SARAGDQPQH
.,TRBV11-3,TRBJ2-5,TRBD1,ASSLGQGAEETQY
.,TRBV20-1,TRBJ2-7,TRBD2,SARTSGSFVSQY
.,TRBV11-2,TRBJ1-6,.,ASSLLRSSYNSPLH
few,TRBV19,TRBJ2-3,.,ASSLGASTDTQY
once,TRBV2,TRBJ2-7,TRBD2,ASDRVSGRQEQY
.,TRBV6-1,TRBJ2-5,.,AALGSLETQY
many,TRBV28,TRBJ1-1,TRBD1,ASSRRTGRFGTEAF
.,TRBV20-1,TRBJ2-1,TRBD1,SARGPGQGLGEQF
.,TRBV10-3,TRBJ1-2,.,AISESTSLTWDYT
.,TRBV2,.,.,ASSDTSITDTQH
.,TRBV7-9,TRBJ2-7,.,ASSSMGGSYEQY
.,TRBV7-9,TRBJ2-7,.,ASSQGSTYEQY
.,TRBV20-1,TRBJ2-3,.,SARVPSTDTQY
.,TRBV7-2,TRBJ1-2,.,ASSESYYGYT
.,TRBV15,TRBJ2-7,.,ATSRGGGSSYEQY
.,TRBV10-2,TRBJ2-7,.,ASIVGDPPYEQY
.,TRBV10-1,TRBJ2-7,TRBD2,ARPGLGGIQQY
few,TRBV10-2,TRBJ2-3,TRBD2,ATRASGGLDTQY
.,TRBV25-1,TRBJ1-2,.,ASSAWTLQTSYGYT
.,TRBV7-3,TRBJ2-1,.,ASSLGGGPSYNEQF
.,TRBV2,TRBJ2-6,.,ASSENRSGANVLT
.,TRBV7-2,TRBJ2-7,TRBD2,ASSPSGRAGEQY
.,TRBV5-5,TRBJ1-6,TRBD1,ASRRGQGNSPLH
many,TRBV6-5,TRBJ2-2,.,ASSYSNGPSGELF
.,TRBV19,TRBJ2-2,TRBD1,ASSVGQGNTGELF
many,TRBV2,TRBJ1-6,.,ASSTPGNSPLH
many,TRBV20-1,TRBJ1-1,.,SGRGGVNTEAF
.,TRBV14,TRBJ1-6,TRBD1,ASSRRQGMGSPLH
many,TRBV4-1,TRBJ1-1,.,ASSHPGSRTEAF
.,TRBV5-4,TRBJ2-1,.,ASSQIPGASRPGEQF
many,TRBV25-1,TRBJ2-3,.,ASSPSRDTDTQY
few,TRBV19,TRBJ2-2,.,ARKDRELF
.,TRBV12-3/TRBV12-4,TRBJ1-1,.,ASSLGQPNTEAF